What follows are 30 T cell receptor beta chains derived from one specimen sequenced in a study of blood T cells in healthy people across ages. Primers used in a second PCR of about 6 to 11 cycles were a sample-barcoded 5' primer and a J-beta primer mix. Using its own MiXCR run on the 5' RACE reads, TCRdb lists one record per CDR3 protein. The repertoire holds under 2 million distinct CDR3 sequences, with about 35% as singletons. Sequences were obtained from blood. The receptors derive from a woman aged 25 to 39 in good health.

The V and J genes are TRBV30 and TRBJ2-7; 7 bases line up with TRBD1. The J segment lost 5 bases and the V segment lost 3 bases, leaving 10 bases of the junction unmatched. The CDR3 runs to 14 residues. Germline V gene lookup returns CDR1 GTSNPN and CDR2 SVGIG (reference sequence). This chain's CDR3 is CAWSDGGQVHEQYF. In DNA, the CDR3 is TGTGCCTGGAGCGATGGAGGACAGGTCCACGAGCAGTACTTC.

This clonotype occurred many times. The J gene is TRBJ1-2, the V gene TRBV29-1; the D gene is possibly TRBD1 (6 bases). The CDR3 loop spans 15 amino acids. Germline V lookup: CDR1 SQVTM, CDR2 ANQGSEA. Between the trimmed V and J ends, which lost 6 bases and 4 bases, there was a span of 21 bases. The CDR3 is CSVEESGAPLYGYTF. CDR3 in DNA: TGCAGCGTAGAGGAGTCGGGGGCCCCCCTCTATGGCTACACCTTC.

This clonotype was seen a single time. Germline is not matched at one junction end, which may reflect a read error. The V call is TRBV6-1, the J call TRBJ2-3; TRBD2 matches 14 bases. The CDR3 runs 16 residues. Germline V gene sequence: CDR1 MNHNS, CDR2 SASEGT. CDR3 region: CAGSARTSGGKDTQYF. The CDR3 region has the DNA TGTGCCGGCAGTGCTAGGACTAGCGGGGGGAAAGATACGCAGTATTTT.

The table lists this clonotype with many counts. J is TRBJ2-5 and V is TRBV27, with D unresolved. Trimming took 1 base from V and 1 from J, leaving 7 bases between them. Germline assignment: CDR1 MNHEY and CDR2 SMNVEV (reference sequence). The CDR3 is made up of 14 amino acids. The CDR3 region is CASSLFGLQETQYF. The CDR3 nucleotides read TGTGCCAGCAGTTTATTCGGTCTCCAAGAGACCCAGTACTTC.

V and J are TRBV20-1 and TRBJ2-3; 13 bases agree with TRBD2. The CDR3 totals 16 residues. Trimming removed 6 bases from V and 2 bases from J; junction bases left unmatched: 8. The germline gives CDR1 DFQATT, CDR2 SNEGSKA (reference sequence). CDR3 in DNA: TGCAGTGCGGGAAAGGGGACTAGCGGGATCACAGATACGCAGTATTTT. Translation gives CSAGKGTSGITDTQYF.

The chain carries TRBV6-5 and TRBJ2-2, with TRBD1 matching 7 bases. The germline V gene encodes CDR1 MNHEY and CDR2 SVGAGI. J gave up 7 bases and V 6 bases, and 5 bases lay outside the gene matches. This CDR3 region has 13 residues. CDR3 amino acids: CASREGQFGELFF. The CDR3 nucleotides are TGTGCCAGCAGAGAGGGACAGTTCGGGGAGCTGTTTTTT.

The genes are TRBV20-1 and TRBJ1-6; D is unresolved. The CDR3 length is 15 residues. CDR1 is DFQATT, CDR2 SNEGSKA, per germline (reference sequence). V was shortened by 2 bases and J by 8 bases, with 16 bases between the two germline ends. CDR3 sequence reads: CSARKYNSFDSPLHF. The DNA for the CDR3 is TGCAGTGCTAGAAAATATAACTCGTTTGATTCACCCCTCCACTTT.

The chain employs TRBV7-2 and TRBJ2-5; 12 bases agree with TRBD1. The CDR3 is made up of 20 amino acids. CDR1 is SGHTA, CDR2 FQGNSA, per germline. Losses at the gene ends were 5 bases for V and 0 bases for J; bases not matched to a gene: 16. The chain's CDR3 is CASSISLGTGGLRYQETQYF. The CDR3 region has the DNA TGTGCCAGCAGCATCAGTCTCGGGACAGGGGGCCTCAGGTACCAAGAGACCCAGTACTTC.

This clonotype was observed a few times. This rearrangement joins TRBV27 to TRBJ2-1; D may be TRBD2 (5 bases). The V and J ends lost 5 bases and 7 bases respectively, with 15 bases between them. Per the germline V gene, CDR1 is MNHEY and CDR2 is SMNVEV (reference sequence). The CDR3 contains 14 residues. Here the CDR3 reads CASSAQRPGNEQFF. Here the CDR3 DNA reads TGTGCCAGCAGTGCTCAACGCCCGGGAAATGAGCAGTTCTTC.

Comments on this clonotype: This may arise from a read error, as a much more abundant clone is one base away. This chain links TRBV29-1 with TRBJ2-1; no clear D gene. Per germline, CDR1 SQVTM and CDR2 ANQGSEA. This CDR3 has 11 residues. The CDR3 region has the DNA TGCAGCGTTCAAGTCTACGATGAGCAGTTCTTC. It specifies CSVQVYDEQFF.

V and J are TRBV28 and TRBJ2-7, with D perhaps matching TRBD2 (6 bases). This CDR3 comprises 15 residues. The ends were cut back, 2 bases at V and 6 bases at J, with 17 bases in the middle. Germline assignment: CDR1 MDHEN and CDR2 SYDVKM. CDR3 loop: CASSLGLGEEGEQYF. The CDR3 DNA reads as TGTGCCAGCAGTTTAGGACTGGGGGAGGAGGGCGAGCAGTACTTC.

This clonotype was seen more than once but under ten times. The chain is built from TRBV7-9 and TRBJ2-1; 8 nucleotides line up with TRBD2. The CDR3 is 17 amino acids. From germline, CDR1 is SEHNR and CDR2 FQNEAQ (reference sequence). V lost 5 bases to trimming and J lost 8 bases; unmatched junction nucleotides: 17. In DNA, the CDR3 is TGTGCCAGCAGCCCGCATCATGGAGCGGGAGTAGGCTATGAGCAGTTCTTC. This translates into CASSPHHGAGVGYEQFF.

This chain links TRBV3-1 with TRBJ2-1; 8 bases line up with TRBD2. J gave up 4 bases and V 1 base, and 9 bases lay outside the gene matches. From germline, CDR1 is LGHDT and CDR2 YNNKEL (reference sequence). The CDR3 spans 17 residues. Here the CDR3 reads CASSQVGLAGKYNEQFF. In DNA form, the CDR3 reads TGTGCCAGCAGCCAAGTGGGTCTAGCGGGTAAATACAATGAGCAGTTCTTC.

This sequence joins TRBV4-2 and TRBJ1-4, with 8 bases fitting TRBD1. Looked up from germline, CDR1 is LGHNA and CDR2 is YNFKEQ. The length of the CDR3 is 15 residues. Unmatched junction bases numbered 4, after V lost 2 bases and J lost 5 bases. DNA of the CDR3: TGTGCCAGCAGCCAACCAGGGGGCGTGAATGAAAAACTGTTTTTT. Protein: CASSQPGGVNEKLFF.

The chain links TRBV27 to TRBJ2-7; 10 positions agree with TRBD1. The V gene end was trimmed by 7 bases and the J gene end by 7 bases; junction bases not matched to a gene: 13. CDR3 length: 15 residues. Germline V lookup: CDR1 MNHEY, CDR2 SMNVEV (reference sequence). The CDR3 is CASIDKGQGFHEQYF. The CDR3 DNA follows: TGTGCCAGCATCGACAAGGGACAGGGGTTCCATGAGCAGTACTTC.

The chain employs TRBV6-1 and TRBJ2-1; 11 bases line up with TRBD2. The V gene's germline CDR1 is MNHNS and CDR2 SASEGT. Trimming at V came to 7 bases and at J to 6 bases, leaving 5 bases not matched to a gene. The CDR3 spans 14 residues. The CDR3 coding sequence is TGTGCCAGCACCCGACTAGCGGGAACCAATGAGCAGTTCTTC. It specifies CASTRLAGTNEQFF.

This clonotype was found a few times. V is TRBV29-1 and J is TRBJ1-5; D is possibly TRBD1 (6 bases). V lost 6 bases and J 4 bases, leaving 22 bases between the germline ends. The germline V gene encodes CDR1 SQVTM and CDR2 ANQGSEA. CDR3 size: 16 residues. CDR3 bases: TGCAGCGTGAGGGGGAGGGGGGGCGTGTGGAATCAGCCCCAGCATTTT. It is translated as CSVRGRGGVWNQPQHF.

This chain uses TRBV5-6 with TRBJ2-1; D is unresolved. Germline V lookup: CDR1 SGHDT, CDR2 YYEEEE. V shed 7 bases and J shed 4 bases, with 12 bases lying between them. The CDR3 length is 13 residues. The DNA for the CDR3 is TGTGCCAGCCATAGTGTAGGGTACAATGAGCAGTTCTTC. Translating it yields CASHSVGYNEQFF.

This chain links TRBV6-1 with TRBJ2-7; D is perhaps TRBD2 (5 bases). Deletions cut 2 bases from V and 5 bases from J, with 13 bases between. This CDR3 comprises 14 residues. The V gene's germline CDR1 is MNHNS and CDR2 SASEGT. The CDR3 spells CASSELPPEDEQYF. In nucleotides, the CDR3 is TGTGCCAGCAGTGAACTTCCTCCGGAGGACGAGCAGTACTTC.

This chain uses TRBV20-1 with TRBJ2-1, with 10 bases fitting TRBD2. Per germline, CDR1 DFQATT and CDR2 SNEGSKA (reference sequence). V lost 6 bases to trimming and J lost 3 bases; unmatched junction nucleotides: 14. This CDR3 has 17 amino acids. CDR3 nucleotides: TGCAGTGCGCCTGGGACTAGCGTGCTCGAAGGCTACAATGAGCAGTTCTTC. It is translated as CSAPGTSVLEGYNEQFF.

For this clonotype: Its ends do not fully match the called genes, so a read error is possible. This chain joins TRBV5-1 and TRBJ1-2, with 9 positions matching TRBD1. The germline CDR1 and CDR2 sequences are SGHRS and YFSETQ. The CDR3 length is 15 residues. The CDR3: CASSWTGVQGDGHTF. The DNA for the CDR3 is TGCGCCAGCAGCTGGACAGGGGTACAGGGCGATGGCCACACCTTC.

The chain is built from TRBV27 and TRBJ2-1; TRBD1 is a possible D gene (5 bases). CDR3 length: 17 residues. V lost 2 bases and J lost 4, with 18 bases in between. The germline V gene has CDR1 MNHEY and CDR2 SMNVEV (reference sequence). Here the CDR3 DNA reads TGTGCCAGCAGTTTAATCAATGGGGCGGTACCTTACAATGAGCAGTTCTTC. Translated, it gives CASSLINGAVPYNEQFF.

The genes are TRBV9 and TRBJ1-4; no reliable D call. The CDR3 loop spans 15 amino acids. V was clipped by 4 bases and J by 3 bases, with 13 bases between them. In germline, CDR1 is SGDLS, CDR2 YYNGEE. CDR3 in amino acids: CASSPLSGPNEKLFF. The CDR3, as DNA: TGTGCCAGCAGCCCACTCTCGGGTCCTAATGAAAAACTGTTTTTT.

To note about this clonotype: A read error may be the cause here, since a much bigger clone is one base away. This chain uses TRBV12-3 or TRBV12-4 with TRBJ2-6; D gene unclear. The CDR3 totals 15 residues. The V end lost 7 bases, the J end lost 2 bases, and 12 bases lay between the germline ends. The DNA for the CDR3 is TGTGCCAGCACCATCAGTCAAGCTGGGGCCAACGTCCTGACTTTC. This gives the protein CASTISQAGANVLTF.

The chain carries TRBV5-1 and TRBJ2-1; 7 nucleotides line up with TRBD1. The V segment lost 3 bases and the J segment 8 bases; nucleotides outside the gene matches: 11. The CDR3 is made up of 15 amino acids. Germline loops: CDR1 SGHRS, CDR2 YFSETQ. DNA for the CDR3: TGCGCCAGCAGCTCGCAGGGGGTCGGCATGGATGAGCAGTTCTTC. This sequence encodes CASSSQGVGMDEQFF.

CDR3 sequence: CSARRDRGADTQYF. CDR3 sequence (DNA): TGCAGCGCCCGACGGGACAGAGGGGCAGATACGCAGTATTTT. The V and J genes are TRBV29-1 and TRBJ2-3, with TRBD1 matching 7 bases. There are 14 residues in the CDR3. Germline V gives CDR1 SQVTM, CDR2 ANQGSEA. The J segment lost 4 bases and the V segment lost 7 bases, leaving 11 bases of the junction unmatched.

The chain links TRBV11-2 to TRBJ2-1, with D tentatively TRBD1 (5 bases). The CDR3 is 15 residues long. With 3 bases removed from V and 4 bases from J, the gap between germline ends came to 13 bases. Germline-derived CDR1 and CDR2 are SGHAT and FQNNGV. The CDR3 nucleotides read TGTGCCAGCAGCTTCGAGATACAGGATTACAATGAGCAGTTCTTC. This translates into CASSFEIQDYNEQFF.

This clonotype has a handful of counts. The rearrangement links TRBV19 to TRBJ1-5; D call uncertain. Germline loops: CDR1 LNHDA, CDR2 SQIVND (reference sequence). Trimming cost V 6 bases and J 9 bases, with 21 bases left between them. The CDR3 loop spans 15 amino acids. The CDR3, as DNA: TGTGCCAGTAGCGCCGGGCCGCTGAATGGTTGGCCCCAGCATTTT. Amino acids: CASSAGPLNGWPQHF.

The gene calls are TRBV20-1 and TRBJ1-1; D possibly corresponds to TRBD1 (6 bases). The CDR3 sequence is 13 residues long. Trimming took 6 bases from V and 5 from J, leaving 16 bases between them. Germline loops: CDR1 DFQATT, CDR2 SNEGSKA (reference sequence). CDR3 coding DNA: TGCAGTGCGCACAATCAGGGGTCAACTGAAGCTTTCTTT. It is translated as CSAHNQGSTEAFF.

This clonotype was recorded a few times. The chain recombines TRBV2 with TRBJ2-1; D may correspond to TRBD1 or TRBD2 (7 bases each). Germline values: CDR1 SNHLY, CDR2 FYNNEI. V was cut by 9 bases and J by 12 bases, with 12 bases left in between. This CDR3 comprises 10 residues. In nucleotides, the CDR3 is TGTGCCAGAGGGGGCGGGGGGCAGTTCTTC. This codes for CARGGGGQFF.